Shown below are 21 T cell receptor beta chains from a single sample sequenced in a study of T cell changes during pregnancy in multiple sclerosis. Using immunoSEQ multiplex PCR, the repertoire was profiled, and TCRdb retains in-frame clones only, with some absent. In the table there are about 38,000 clones, 94% of which are singletons. Material: CD4+ T cells from peripheral blood mononuclear cells, obtained in the second trimester of pregnancy. The receptors derive from a female donor with multiple sclerosis, enrolled in a pregnancy study.

This chain connects TRBV19 to TRBJ2-3; 10 bases fit TRBD2. Germline V gene sequence: CDR1 LNHDA, CDR2 SQIVND (reference sequence). After removal of 3 bases from V and 0 bases from J, the junction contained 12 bases not matched to a gene. CDR3 length equals 19 residues. The CDR3 region has the DNA TGTGCCAGTAGTATGCGGCTAGCGGGGGTGAGAACCAGCACAGATACGCAGTATTTT. Amino acids: CASSMRLAGVRTSTDTQYF.

The V gene is TRBV27, the J gene TRBJ1-2; D is uncertain. The V end lost 5 bases, the J end lost 6 bases, and 13 bases lay between the germline ends. There are 13 residues in the CDR3. CDR1 is MNHEY and CDR2 is SMNVEV in the germline V gene (reference sequence). In DNA, the CDR3 is TGTGCCAGCAGTCCCCGACAATTCCATGGCTACACCTTC. Residues: CASSPRQFHGYTF.

The chain recombines TRBV7-8 with TRBJ1-1; unclear D gene. The CDR3 is 15 residues long. V lost 5 bases, J lost 6 bases, and 19 bases lay in between. Germline assignment: CDR1 SGHVS and CDR2 FQNEAQ. CDR3 nucleotide sequence: TGTGCCAGCAGCCTCCCGGGTAGGTCAGAGGCTGAAGCTTTCTTT. It codes for CASSLPGRSEAEAFF.

The CDR3 DNA follows: TGTGCCAGCAGTCCCTCCGGACAGGGTTCCTACGAGCAGTACTTC. Encoded protein: CASSPSGQGSYEQYF. The chain joins TRBV6-5 to TRBJ2-7; 8 nucleotides align to TRBD1. This CDR3 region has 15 residues. The ends lost 5 bases at V and 1 base at J; junction bases unmatched: 7. Germline CDR1 MNHEY, CDR2 SVGAGI.

V is TRBV28 and J is TRBJ2-1, with 8 bases lining up with TRBD2. With V trimmed by 5 bases and J by 2 bases, 8 bases remained unmatched. The V gene's germline CDR1 is MDHEN and CDR2 SYDVKM. The CDR3 consists of 16 residues. This chain's CDR3 is CASSPGGTDTYNEQFF. CDR3 DNA sequence: TGTGCCAGCAGTCCGGGGGGGACGGACACCTACAATGAGCAGTTCTTC.

V gene TRBV7-2 combines with J gene TRBJ1-5; TRBD1 is a possible D gene (5 bases). The V gene lost 5 bases and the J gene lost 4 bases, with 12 bases spanning the gap. This CDR3 is 14 amino acids long. Germline V gives CDR1 SGHTA, CDR2 FQGNSA. The CDR3 loop is CASSDSRGNQPQHF. The CDR3 coding sequence is TGTGCCAGCAGCGATAGTCGGGGGAATCAGCCCCAGCATTTT.

CDR3 in amino acids: CASSLGLAGDTQYF. The CDR3 DNA sequence: TGTGCCAGCAGCTTAGGACTAGCAGGAGATACGCAGTATTTT. The chain employs TRBV7-7 and TRBJ2-3; TRBD2 agrees at 7 bases. The CDR3 totals 14 residues. From germline, CDR1 is SSHAT and CDR2 FNYEAQ (reference sequence). V lost 1 base to trimming and J lost 5 bases; unmatched junction nucleotides: 3.

The chain joins TRBV25-1 to TRBJ2-1; TRBD2 aligns across 10 bases. In germline, CDR1 is MGHDK, CDR2 SYGVNS. The CDR3 length is 16 residues. Trimming removed 3 bases from V and 9 bases from J; junction bases left unmatched: 11. This chain's CDR3 is CASSDPAGGPVGEQFF. In DNA form, the CDR3 reads TGTGCCAGCAGTGACCCAGCGGGAGGGCCGGTCGGTGAGCAGTTCTTC.

This clone was picked up one time. The chain carries TRBV5-5 and TRBJ1-4, with unresolved D. The germline V and J ends were trimmed by 2 bases and 8 bases, with 10 bases remaining between them. The CDR3 consists of 13 residues. Germline-derived CDR1 and CDR2 are SGHKS and YYEKEE (reference sequence). The CDR3 DNA follows: TGTGCCAGCAGCTTTCCGGTTAAAGAAAAACTGTTTTTT. Its translation is CASSFPVKEKLFF.

V usage is TRBV27 and J usage is TRBJ2-6, with 7 bases lining up with TRBD1. Per the germline V gene, CDR1 is MNHEY and CDR2 is SMNVEV (reference sequence). V dropped 6 bases and J dropped 0; count of bases not matched to a gene: 5. The CDR3 sequence is 16 residues long. Here the CDR3 reads CASSSPGGSGANVLTF. The CDR3 DNA follows: TGTGCCAGCAGCTCTCCAGGGGGCTCTGGGGCCAACGTCCTGACTTTC.

The rearrangement joins TRBV10-3 to TRBJ1-3, with a tentative D call TRBD1 (5 bases). Trimming left V 3 bases short and J 2 bases short, with 17 bases between. Germline-derived CDR1 and CDR2 are ENHRY and SYGVKD. There are 17 residues in the CDR3. The CDR3 loop reads CAISDRGAEDPGNTIYF. CDR3 sequence (DNA): TGTGCCATCAGTGACCGCGGGGCGGAGGATCCTGGAAACACCATATATTTT.

This clone has just one count. The gene calls are TRBV4-2 and TRBJ2-7; D unclear. The V gene lost 1 base and the J gene lost 3 bases, with 10 bases spanning the gap. The germline V gene has CDR1 LGHNA and CDR2 YNFKEQ. There are 14 residues in the CDR3. CDR3 sequence reads: CASSQGSSFYEQYF. CDR3 DNA sequence: TGTGCCAGCAGCCAAGGTAGCAGCTTCTACGAGCAGTACTTC.

The V and J genes are TRBV5-5 and TRBJ1-1; a possible D gene is TRBD1 (5 bases). The V end lost 4 bases, the J end lost 6 bases, and 16 bases lay between the germline ends. Per the germline V gene, CDR1 is SGHKS and CDR2 is YYEKEE (reference sequence). CDR3 length: 14 residues. The CDR3 region is CASSLLPDTPEAFF. The CDR3 region has the DNA TGTGCCAGCAGCCTCCTCCCGGACACACCTGAAGCTTTCTTT.

This chain joins TRBV27 and TRBJ1-3, with 10 bases matching TRBD1. From germline, CDR1 is MNHEY and CDR2 SMNVEV (reference sequence). Unmatched junction bases numbered 5, after V lost 6 bases and J lost 0 bases. The CDR3 extends over 16 amino acids. For the CDR3, the DNA is TGTGCCAGCAGCCCGCGGACAGGGGGCTCTGGAAACACCATATATTTT. This gives the protein CASSPRTGGSGNTIYF.

The rearrangement uses TRBV2 and TRBJ2-1, with 11 bases fitting TRBD2. This CDR3 is built from 15 residues. CDR1 SNHLY and CDR2 FYNNEI come from the germline V gene. V was pared by 6 bases and J by 4 bases, with 5 bases of the junction left unmatched. The CDR3 sequence: CASSEGLAEYNEQFF. The CDR3 DNA reads TGTGCCAGCAGCGAGGGACTAGCGGAATACAATGAGCAGTTCTTC.

J is TRBJ2-5 and V is TRBV4-1, with 7 bases fitting TRBD1. CDR1 and CDR2 from the germline V gene are MGHRA and YSYEKL. The V gene end was trimmed by 3 bases and the J gene end by 4 bases; junction bases not matched to a gene: 8. This CDR3 has 15 residues. This chain's CDR3 is CASSQLDRVGETQYF. The DNA for the CDR3 is TGCGCCAGCAGCCAGCTCGACAGGGTAGGAGAGACCCAGTACTTC.

The V call is TRBV6-5, the J call TRBJ1-1; 11 bases fit TRBD1. The junction had 6 bases not matched to a gene; V was cut back by 6 bases and J by 3 bases. There are 15 residues in the CDR3. The germline V gene has CDR1 MNHEY and CDR2 SVGAGI. The CDR3 sequence is CASSPDRGRDTEAFF. CDR3 nucleotide sequence: TGTGCCAGCAGCCCGGACAGGGGGCGCGACACTGAAGCTTTCTTT.

The chain carries TRBV29-1 and TRBJ1-1; unclear D gene. Deletions cut 5 bases from V and 1 base from J, with 14 bases between. Germline V gene data show CDR1 as SQVTM and CDR2 as ANQGSEA. The CDR3 consists of 14 residues. The CDR3 DNA is TGCAGCGTTTATCAAGCGGGGAAGAACACTGAAGCTTTCTTT. Translated: CSVYQAGKNTEAFF. The entire variable domain, with the rest obtained from reference TRBV29-1 and TRBJ1-1, is as follows: SAVISQKPSRDICQRGTSLTIQCQVDSQVTMMFWYRQQPGQSLTLIATANQGSEATYESGFVIDKFPISRPNLTFSTLTVSNMSPEDSSIYLCSVYQAGKNTEAFFGQGTRLTVV.

This chain joins TRBV4-1 and TRBJ2-3, with D possibly matching TRBD2 (5 bases). The CDR3 totals 16 residues. CDR1 is MGHRA and CDR2 is YSYEKL in the germline V gene. The germline V and J ends were trimmed by 1 base and 6 bases, with 17 bases remaining between them. CDR3: CASSQVNLGWRDTQYF. Here the CDR3 DNA reads TGCGCCAGCAGCCAAGTTAATCTCGGTTGGAGGGATACGCAGTATTTT.

The chain carries TRBV7-3 and TRBJ1-6, with TRBD1 matching 8 bases. The germline V gene has CDR1 SGHTA and CDR2 FQGTGA. V lost 0 bases and J lost 10; bases outside the gene matches: 5. This CDR3 is 15 amino acids long. The CDR3 DNA follows: TGTGCCAGCAGCTTAACTCGCAGGGGGCTCTCACCCCTCCACTTT. This sequence encodes CASSLTRRGLSPLHF.

This clone was recorded only once. CDR3 in DNA: TGCAGCGGCGGCGGTTTGAACATGAACACTGAAGCTTTCTTT. Translated, it gives CSGGGLNMNTEAFF. This rearrangement joins TRBV29-1 to TRBJ1-1, with unresolved D. Trimming removed 7 bases from V and 0 bases from J, with 15 bases in between. Germline CDR1 SQVTM, CDR2 ANQGSEA. CDR3 length equals 14 residues. Using reference TRBV29-1 and TRBJ1-1 for the parts outside the CDR3, the full variable domain is SAVISQKPSRDICQRGTSLTIQCQVDSQVTMMFWYRQQPGQSLTLIATANQGSEATYESGFVIDKFPISRPNLTFSTLTVSNMSPEDSSIYLCSGGGLNMNTEAFFGQGTRLTVV.